These T cell receptor beta chains were read from a single sample in a study of blood T cell repertoires in COVID-19. Libraries were prepared by immunoSEQ multiplex PCR; TCRdb keeps only in-frame clonotypes and omits some of them. The sample lists roughly 250,000 clones; around 82% were seen once. The sequenced sample was peripheral blood. The receptor source for this set is a woman aged 80 or over with active or convalescent COVID-19. Each CDR3 is given with its conserved first and last residue. Each record gives: J gene, clone size, V gene, D gene, CDR3 DNA, CDR3 protein. The D gene is left open where the match is weak. For some rows the clone size is stated as once, few or many, or as a class when expanded; others skip it.

TRBJ1-6 | once | TRBV19 | TRBD1 | TGTGCCAGTAGTATTGAAGCGGGACAGGGGAATTCACCCCTCCACTTT | CASSIEAGQGNSPLHF
TRBJ1-1 | few | TRBV5-1 | TRBD1 | TGCGCCAGCAGCTTGGGGACAGGGCGGACTGAAGCTTTCTTT | CASSLGTGRTEAFF
TRBJ2-3 | - | TRBV14 | TRBD2 | TGTGCCAGCAGCTTCGCTAGCGGGGGGTCCACAGATACGCAGTATTTT | CASSFASGGSTDTQYF
TRBJ1-2 | few | TRBV2 | TRBD1 | TGTGCCAGCAGGAGGGACAGCGGCGATGGCTACACCTTC | CASRRDSGDGYTF
TRBJ1-2 | - | TRBV6-2/TRBV6-3 | - | TGTGCCAGCAGTTACTCCCGGGAAGGAGGCTACACCTTC | CASSYSREGGYTF
TRBJ2-1 | - | TRBV11-2 | - | TGTGCCAGCAGCGGCTCATTCGGAACAGATGAGCAGTTCTTC | CASSGSFGTDEQFF
TRBJ2-2 | - | TRBV3-1/TRBV3-2 | TRBD1 | TGTGCCAGCAGCGGACAGGGGTCGAACACCGGGGAGCTGTTTTTT | CASSGQGSNTGELFF
TRBJ1-2 | few | TRBV19 | - | TGTGCCAGCGCCAACCTACAGGGCAACTATGGCTACACCTTC | CASANLQGNYGYTF
TRBJ1-3 | - | TRBV6-2/TRBV6-3 | TRBD1 | TGTGCCAGCAGTTCGTACAGGGGGCGAAGAAACACCATATATTTT | CASSSYRGRRNTIYF
TRBJ2-1 | - | TRBV4-1 | - | TGCGCCAGCAGCCAAGACGACCGGGGGTCCTACAATGAGCAGTTCTTC | CASSQDDRGSYNEQFF
TRBJ1-2 | few | TRBV5-1 | - | TGCGCCAGCAGCTTGGACAGCTACTATGGCTACACCTTC | CASSLDSYYGYTF
TRBJ1-2 | - | TRBV6-5 | - | TGTGCCAGCATTCCAGGACTTTCCTATGGCTACACCTTC | CASIPGLSYGYTF
TRBJ2-3 | - | TRBV9 | TRBD2 | TGTGCCAGCTCGCGGGGGACAGATACGCAGTATTTT | CASSRGTDTQYF
TRBJ2-1 | - | TRBV28 | TRBD1 | TGTGCCAGCAGTACCTTCGGACAGGGCCCATTAAATGAGCAGTTCTTC | CASSTFGQGPLNEQFF
TRBJ2-1 | - | TRBV14 | TRBD2 | TGTGCCAGCAGCCTCCGGACTAGCGCTGGGGGTTCCTACAATGAGCAGTTCTTC | CASSLRTSAGGSYNEQFF
TRBJ1-2 | - | TRBV12-3/TRBV12-4 | - | TGTGCCAGCAGTATCCAGAACCTCTATGGCTACACCTTC | CASSIQNLYGYTF
TRBJ2-1 | - | TRBV5-1 | TRBD2 | TGCGCCAGCAGCTTGGGCGATAGCGGGAGGGCCTCCTACAATGAGCAGTTCTTC | CASSLGDSGRASYNEQFF
TRBJ2-7 | - | TRBV2 | - | TGTGCCAGCAGTGAACATTGGGCCAGGCTCTACGAGCAGTACTTC | CASSEHWARLYEQYF
TRBJ2-5 | - | TRBV5-1 | TRBD1 | TGCGCCAGCAGCCTAGAAGGGACAGTACTGCAAGAGACCCAGTACTTC | CASSLEGTVLQETQYF
TRBJ1-4 | - | TRBV19 | - | TGTGCCAGTAGTCCGGCGCGGACAGTAAATGAAAAACTGTTTTTT | CASSPARTVNEKLFF
TRBJ1-1 | - | TRBV19 | TRBD1 | TGTGCCAGTAGTCCGCGACAGGGGAACACTGAAGCTTTCTTT | CASSPRQGNTEAFF
TRBJ1-2 | - | TRBV6-5 | TRBD1 | TGTGCCAGCAGTTACTCGAGAGGGGGCTTAGACTACACCTTC | CASSYSRGGLDYTF
TRBJ1-2 | - | TRBV9 | - | TGTGCCAGCAGCCCCAGGAGCGGGGGGAACTATGGCTACACCTTC | CASSPRSGGNYGYTF
TRBJ2-7 | - | TRBV6-1 | - | TGTGCCAGCAGTGAAGGGGCGCCCCCTAAGGAGCAGTACTTC | CASSEGAPPKEQYF
TRBJ1-5 | - | TRBV6-1 | - | TGTGCCAGCAGTGAAGCGGCGCGGGGACTAGGGCCCCAGCATTTT | CASSEAARGLGPQHF
TRBJ1-6 | - | TRBV2 | - | TGTGCCAGCAGTTTTACAGGGTGGGTTTCACCCCTCCACTTT | CASSFTGWVSPLHF
TRBJ1-4 | - | TRBV30 | - | TGTGCCCTCGGTGATGAAAAACTGTTTTTT | CALGDEKLFF
TRBJ2-2 | - | TRBV6-4 | - | TGTGCCAGCAGTTCAGGGCATCTAACCGGGGAGCTGTTTTTT | CASSSGHLTGELFF
TRBJ2-1 | once | TRBV5-1 | - | TGCGCCAGCAGCTTGGAAGGCGGTGAGCAGTTCTTC | CASSLEGGEQFF
TRBJ1-2 | - | TRBV19 | TRBD1 | TGTGCCACCGGGACAGAGGATGTTCCCATCTATGGCTACACCTTC | CATGTEDVPIYGYTF
TRBJ1-5 | - | TRBV6-5 | - | TGTGCCAGCAGCGCGGGGGGGGTGGGCAATCAGCCCCAGCATTTT | CASSAGGVGNQPQHF
TRBJ2-2 | - | TRBV19 | - | TGTGCCAGTACCACTGGGACATCGAACACCGGGGAGCTGTTTTTT | CASTTGTSNTGELFF
TRBJ2-3 | - | TRBV5-1 | TRBD2 | TGCGCCAGCAGTAATAGCGGGGGGTCAGATACGCAGTATTTT | CASSNSGGSDTQYF
TRBJ1-6 | few | TRBV7-2 | - | TGTGCCAGCAGCTTAGAACAGGGTTATAATTCACCCCTCCACTTT | CASSLEQGYNSPLHF
TRBJ2-2 | - | TRBV14 | TRBD1 | TGTGCCAGCAGCCAAGATCGGGGGACAGGGTGGACCGGGGAGCTGTTTTTT | CASSQDRGTGWTGELFF
TRBJ2-1 | - | TRBV9 | TRBD1 | TGTGCCAGCAGCGTAACAGGGGGGACATCCTACAATGAGCAGTTCTTC | CASSVTGGTSYNEQFF
TRBJ2-5 | - | TRBV28 | - | TGTGCCAGCAGTTTGGGCAGGCAAGAGACCCAGTACTTC | CASSLGRQETQYF
TRBJ2-2 | - | TRBV4-1 | TRBD2 | TGCGCCAGCAGCCCTGGGGGTAGCGGGATCGACACCGGGGAGCTGTTTTTT | CASSPGGSGIDTGELFF
TRBJ2-5 | many | TRBV2 | - | TGTGCTCCCGTCCCGAGGCCCACGTCGTGGGAGACCCAGTACTTC | CAPVPRPTSWETQYF
TRBJ2-2 | few | TRBV19 | TRBD2 | TGTGCCAGTAGTCAACGACTAGCGGGAGGCGGGGAGCTGTTTTTT | CASSQRLAGGGELFF
TRBJ1-1 | - | TRBV5-8 | - | TGTGCCAGCAGTTCCCTCCCCGACACTGAAGCTTTCTTT | CASSSLPDTEAFF
TRBJ1-2 | - | TRBV2 | - | TGTGCCAGCAGGGGGGGACGAGGAGGCTACACCTTC | CASRGGRGGYTF
TRBJ2-2 | - | TRBV4-2 | TRBD1 | TGTGCCAGCAGCCAATACCGGGACAGGGGTCCCGGGGAGCTGTTTTTT | CASSQYRDRGPGELFF
TRBJ1-2 | - | TRBV29-1 | TRBD1 | TGCAGCGTGGGGAATGACAGGGCCTATGGCTACACCTTC | CSVGNDRAYGYTF
TRBJ2-1 | once | TRBV4-2 | TRBD2 | TGTGCCAGCAGCCTCCTGGGACTAGCGGGTCGGGTAGAGCAGTTCTTC | CASSLLGLAGRVEQFF
TRBJ2-2 | - | TRBV2 | - | TGTGCCAGCAGTGAAAACAGCGGCACACCGGGTTGGGACACCGGGGAGCTGTTTTTT | CASSENSGTPGWDTGELFF
TRBJ1-2 | - | TRBV11-2 | TRBD1 | TGTGCCAGCAGCCCGGGACAGGGGGCCGGCTACACCTTC | CASSPGQGAGYTF
TRBJ2-1 | once | TRBV5-1 | TRBD1 | TGCGCCAGCAGCTTGGCCTTAACAGGGGACTACAATGAGCAGTTCTTC | CASSLALTGDYNEQFF
TRBJ2-7 | - | TRBV5-8 | TRBD1 | TGTGCCAGCAGTTCGGGACAGGTAGGAAGGCGCGAGCAGTACTTC | CASSSGQVGRREQYF
TRBJ2-7 | - | TRBV30 | TRBD2 | TGTGCCTATAGACTAGCGGAACCCTACGAGCAGTACTTC | CAYRLAEPYEQYF
TRBJ1-6 | - | TRBV30 | TRBD1 | TGTGCCTGGAGCGCAGGGGGCAGGTCACCCCTCCACTTT | CAWSAGGRSPLHF